This T cell receptor beta chain derives from a study of CD8+ T cells in alopecia areata. Germline V gives CDR1 NNHNN, CDR2 SYGAGS (reference sequence). Deletions cut 3 bases from V and 0 bases from J, with 5 bases between. CDR3 size: 13 residues. This clone was recorded many times. The genes are named according to mouse. The DNA ends 4 residues before the CDR3 does, and the rest of the CDR3 is filled in from the germline J gene. cDNA serving as the sequencing template came from extracted, reverse transcribed RNA. Profiled with immunoSEQ multiplex PCR; TCRdb holds only in-frame clones, not every one. The sample presents around 1,500 clones, none singletons.

The chain links TRBV13-2 to TRBJ2-5; D unresolved. This TCR was recovered from a C3H/HeJ mouse with alopecia areata. The mice in this strain carry MHC haplotype H2-k. The sequenced sample consisted of skin. CDR3 bases read: TGTGCCAGCGGTGCACTTAACCAAGAC. Protein product: CASGALNQD. Given in full, the CDR3 is CASGALNQDTQYF.